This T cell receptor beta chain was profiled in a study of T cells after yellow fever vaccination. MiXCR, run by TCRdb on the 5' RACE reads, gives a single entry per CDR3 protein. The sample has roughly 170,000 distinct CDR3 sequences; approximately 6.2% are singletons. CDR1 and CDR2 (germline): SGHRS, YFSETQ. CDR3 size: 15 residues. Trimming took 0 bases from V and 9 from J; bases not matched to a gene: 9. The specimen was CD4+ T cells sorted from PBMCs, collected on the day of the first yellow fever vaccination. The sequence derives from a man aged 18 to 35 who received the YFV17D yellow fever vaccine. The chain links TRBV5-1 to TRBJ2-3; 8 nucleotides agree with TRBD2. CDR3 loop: CASSLGGGIPGTQYF. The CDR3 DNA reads TGCGCCAGCAGCTTGGGCGGGGGGATACCGGGGACGCAGTATTTT.